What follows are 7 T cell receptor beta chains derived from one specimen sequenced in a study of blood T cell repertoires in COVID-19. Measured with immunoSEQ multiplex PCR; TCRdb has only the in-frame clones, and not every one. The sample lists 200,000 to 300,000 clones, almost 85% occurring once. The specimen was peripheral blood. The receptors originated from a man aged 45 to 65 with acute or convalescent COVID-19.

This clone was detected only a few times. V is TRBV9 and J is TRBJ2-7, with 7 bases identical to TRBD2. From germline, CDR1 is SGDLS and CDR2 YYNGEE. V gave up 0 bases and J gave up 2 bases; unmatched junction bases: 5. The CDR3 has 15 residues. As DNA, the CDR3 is TGTGCCAGCAGCGTAGGGGGGGGACTTCCCTACGAGCAGTACTTC. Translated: CASSVGGGLPYEQYF.

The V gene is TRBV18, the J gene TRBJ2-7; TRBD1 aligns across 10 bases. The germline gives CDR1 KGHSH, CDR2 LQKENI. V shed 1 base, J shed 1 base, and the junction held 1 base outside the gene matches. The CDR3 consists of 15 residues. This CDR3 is CASSPRDRGSYEQYF. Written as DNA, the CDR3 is TGTGCCAGCTCACCACGGGACAGGGGTTCCTACGAGCAGTACTTC. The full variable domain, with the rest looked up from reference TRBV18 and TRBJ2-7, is NAGVMQNPRHLVRRRGQEARLRCSPMKGHSHVYWYRQLPEEGLKFMVYLQKENIIDESGMPKERFSAEFPKEGPSILRIQQVVRGDSAAYFCASSPRDRGSYEQYFGPGTRLTVT.

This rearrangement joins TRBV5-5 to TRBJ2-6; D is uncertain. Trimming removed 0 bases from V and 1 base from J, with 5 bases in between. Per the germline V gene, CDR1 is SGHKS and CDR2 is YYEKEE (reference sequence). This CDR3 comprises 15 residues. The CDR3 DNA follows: TGTGCCAGCAGCTTGGGACAATCTGGGGCCAACGTCCTGACTTTC. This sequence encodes CASSLGQSGANVLTF.

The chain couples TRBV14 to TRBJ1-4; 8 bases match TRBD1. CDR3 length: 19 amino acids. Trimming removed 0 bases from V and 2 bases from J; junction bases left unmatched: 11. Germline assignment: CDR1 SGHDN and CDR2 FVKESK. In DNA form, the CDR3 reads TGTGCCAGCAGCCAAGATCGGGACAGGTTAGTCAGCACTAATGAAAAACTGTTTTTT. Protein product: CASSQDRDRLVSTNEKLFF.

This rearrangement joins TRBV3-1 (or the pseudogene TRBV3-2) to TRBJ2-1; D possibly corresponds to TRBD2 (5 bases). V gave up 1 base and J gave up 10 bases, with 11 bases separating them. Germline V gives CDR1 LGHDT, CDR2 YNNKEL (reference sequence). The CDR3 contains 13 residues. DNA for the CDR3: TGTGCCAGCAGCCAAGGGATAGCGCAGGAGCAGTTCTTC. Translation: CASSQGIAQEQFF.

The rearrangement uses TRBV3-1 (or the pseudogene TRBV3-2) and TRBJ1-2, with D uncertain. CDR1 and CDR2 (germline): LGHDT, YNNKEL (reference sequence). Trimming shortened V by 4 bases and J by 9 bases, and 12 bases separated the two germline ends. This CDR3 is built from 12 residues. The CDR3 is CASSRTPGSYTF. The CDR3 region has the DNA TGTGCCAGCAGCCGTACGCCGGGGAGCTACACCTTC.

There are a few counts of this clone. The DNA for the CDR3 is TGTGCCAGCAGTGAAGGACAGGGGACAGATACGCAGTATTTT. Amino acids: CASSEGQGTDTQYF. The rearrangement uses TRBV9 and TRBJ2-3; 9 bases line up with TRBD1. The trim removed 5 bases at V and 3 bases at J, leaving 4 bases unmatched. The CDR3 length is 14 residues. Germline CDR1 and CDR2: SGDLS and YYNGEE.